This TCR beta chain was sequenced in a study of identical twins. Study-level points and caveats: For cord blood, abundant beta clonotypes had fewer insertions, unlike memory repertoires, which showed none.

Concerning this clonotype itself: The target antigen is unknown.

Each CDR3 protein gets one entry after TCRdb re-called the 5' RACE reads with MiXCR. The sample contains some 690,000 distinct CDR3 sequences, 21% of which appear only once. This sample also belongs to another study, concerning T cells expressing NK-cell markers. That paper notes: The TCR beta repertoires originated in sorted CD3+CD56+NKG2C+, CD3+CD56+NKG2C- and CD3+CD56-NKG2C+ T cells. Sequenced donors, eight in total, included seven who were HCMV-seropositive and one who was seronegative. Once again these clonotypes came out on top in the CD3+CD56-NKG2C+ fraction of four donors.

The TCR originated in a woman under 30 in good health. Sequencing input: PBMCs.

The CDR3 here is CASSLVYGNIQYF. The CDR3 DNA is TGTGCCAGCAGCTTAGTATATGGAAACATTCAGTACTTC. The V gene is TRBV11-2, the J gene TRBJ2-4; D gene unclear. Per the germline V gene, CDR1 is SGHAT and CDR2 is FQNNGV. The V and J ends lost 1 base and 6 bases respectively, with 7 bases between them. This CDR3 has 13 residues.